This T cell receptor beta chain was sequenced during a study of shared clonotypes between healthy human individuals. Study-wide points: Expectations were that clonotype sharing among donors would be affected by sequencing depth.

Using ten immunoSEQ deep assay plates, investigators sequenced unsorted PBMC DNA. The table came from immunoSEQ multiplex PCR; TCRdb's copy has only in-frame clones and leaves some out. The sample shows hundreds of thousands of clones, less than 80% of them seen only once. In its sample, this clone was seen a few times. As yet, its antigen is unknown. The junction had 6 bases not matched to a gene; V was cut back by 9 bases and J by 4 bases. The CDR3 runs to 13 residues. Germline CDR1 is MNHNS and CDR2 is SASEGT. All the donors were Caucasian adults who lived in Nashville, Tennessee. The sequence derives from a woman aged 40-49 years in good health. Some clones in this sample may be carry-over from other donors' samples. The gene calls are TRBV6-1 and TRBJ1-1; TRBD1 aligns across 9 bases. The sample taken for sequencing was PBMCs. The CDR3 DNA is TGTGCCAGTACGACAGGGGGTTTCACTGAAGCTTTCTTT. Translating it yields CASTTGGFTEAFF.